This TCR beta chain is from a study of blood T cells in healthy people across ages. Findings and caveats of the study: Estimates drawn from one million T cells were deemed to understate diversity. Possibly, changes in expanded clonotypes were confounded because donor CMV status was unknown.

To note about this clonotype: Its antigen remains unknown.

Germline V gives CDR1 SEHNR, CDR2 FQNEAQ (reference sequence). Trimming took 5 bases from V and 7 from J, leaving 11 bases between them. The CDR3 totals 12 residues. Peripheral blood, about 9.8 milliliters per donor, was collected. Together with a sample-barcoded 5' primer, a J-beta primer mix was included in a second PCR lasting roughly 6 to 12 cycles. CDR3-containing paired-end reads numbered at least 3 million in each sample. A single record per CDR3 protein comes from TCRdb applying MiXCR to the 5' RACE reads. There are approximately 690,000 distinct CDR3 sequences in the sample; around 41% occur only once, and around 30% lies in the top ten.

The origin of this receptor is a man older than 75 in good health. The chain joins TRBV7-9 to TRBJ2-5; D remains unclear. The source material was blood. The CDR3 spells CASSILDSTQYF. The CDR3 DNA follows: TGTGCCAGCAGCATTTTAGACTCGACCCAGTACTTC.